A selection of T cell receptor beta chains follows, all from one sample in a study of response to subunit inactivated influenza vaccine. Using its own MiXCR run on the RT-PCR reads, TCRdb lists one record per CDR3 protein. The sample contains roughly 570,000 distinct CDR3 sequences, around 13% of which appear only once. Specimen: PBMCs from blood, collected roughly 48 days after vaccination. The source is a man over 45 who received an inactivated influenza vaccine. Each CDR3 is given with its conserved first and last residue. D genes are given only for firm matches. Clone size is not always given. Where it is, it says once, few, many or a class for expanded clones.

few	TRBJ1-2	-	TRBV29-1	CSVSGVNGYTF	TGCAGCGTTTCAGGTGTTAATGGCTACACCTTC
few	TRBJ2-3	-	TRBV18	CASSPGLGADTQYF	TGCGCCAGCAGCCCCGGGCTAGGGGCAGATACGCAGTATTTT
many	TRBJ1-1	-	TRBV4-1	CASSPPWGNTEAFF	TGCGCCAGCAGCCCGCCATGGGGGAACACTGAAGCTTTCTTT
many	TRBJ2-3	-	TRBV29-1	CSVEGPGSTDTQYF	TGCAGCGTTGAAGGCCCGGGCAGCACAGATACGCAGTATTTT
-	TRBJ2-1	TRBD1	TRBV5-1	CASSLDPGQDELF	TGCGCCAGCAGCTTGGATCCGGGACAGGACGAATTATTC
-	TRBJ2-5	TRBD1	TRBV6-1	CASRVTGWTRRVTETQYF	TGTGCCAGCAGGGTGACAGGGTGGACACGCAGAGTGACAGAGACCCAGTACTTC
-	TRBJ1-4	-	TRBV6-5	CASSQQGLSTNEKLFF	TGTGCCAGCAGCCAACAGGGCCTTTCAACTAATGAAAAACTGTTTTTT
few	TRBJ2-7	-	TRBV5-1	CASSSGLRLYEQYF	TGCGCCAGCAGCTCGGGACTCCGCCTCTACGAGCAGTACTTC
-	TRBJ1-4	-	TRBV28	CASSLGTGDNEKLFF	TGTGCCAGCAGCCTGGGGACGGGAGATAATGAAAAACTGTTTTTT
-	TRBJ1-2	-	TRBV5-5	CASSTERLDSEGYGYTF	TGTGCCAGCAGCACCGAGAGGCTGGACTCGGAGGGGTATGGCTACACCTTC
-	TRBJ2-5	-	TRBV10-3	CAISESLGSETQYF	TGTGCCATCAGTGAGTCACTGGGTTCCGAGACCCAGTACTTC
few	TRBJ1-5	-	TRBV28	CASSSSGDQPQHF	TGTGCCAGCAGTTCATCAGGGGATCAGCCCCAGCATTTT
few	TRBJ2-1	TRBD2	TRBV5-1	CASSPGTSLEQFF	TGCGCCAGCAGCCCTGGGACTAGCCTTGAGCAGTTCTTC
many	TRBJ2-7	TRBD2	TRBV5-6	CASSRLAGGEYEQYF	TGTGCCAGCAGCCGATTAGCGGGAGGGGAGTACGAGCAGTACTTC
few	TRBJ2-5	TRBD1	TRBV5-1	CATRQGLQETQYF	TGCGCCACTAGACAGGGGCTCCAAGAGACCCAGTACTTC
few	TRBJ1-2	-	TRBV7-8	CASSLGTTNYGYTF	TGTGCCAGCAGCCTAGGGACAACCAACTATGGCTACACCTTC